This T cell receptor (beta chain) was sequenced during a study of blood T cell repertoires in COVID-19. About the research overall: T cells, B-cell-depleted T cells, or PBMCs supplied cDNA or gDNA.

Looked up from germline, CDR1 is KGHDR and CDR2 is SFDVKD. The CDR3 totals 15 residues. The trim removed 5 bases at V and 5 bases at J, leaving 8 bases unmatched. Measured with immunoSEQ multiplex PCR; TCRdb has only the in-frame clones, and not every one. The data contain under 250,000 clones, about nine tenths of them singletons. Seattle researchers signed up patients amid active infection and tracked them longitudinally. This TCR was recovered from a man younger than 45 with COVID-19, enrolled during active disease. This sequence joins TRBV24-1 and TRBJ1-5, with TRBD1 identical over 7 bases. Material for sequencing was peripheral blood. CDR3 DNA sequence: TGTGCCACCAGTGTGAGGGGGCTAGGTGATCAGCCCCAGCATTTT. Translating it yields CATSVRGLGDQPQHF.